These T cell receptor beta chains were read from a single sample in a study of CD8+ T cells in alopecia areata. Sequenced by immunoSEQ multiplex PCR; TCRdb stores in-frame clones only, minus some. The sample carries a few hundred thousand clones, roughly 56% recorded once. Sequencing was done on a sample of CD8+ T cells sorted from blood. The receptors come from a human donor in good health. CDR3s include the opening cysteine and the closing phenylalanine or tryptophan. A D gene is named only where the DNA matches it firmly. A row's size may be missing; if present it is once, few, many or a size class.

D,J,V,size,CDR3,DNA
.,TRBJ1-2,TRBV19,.,CASTGGWNGYTF,TGTGCCAGTACCGGGGGGTGGAATGGCTACACCTTC
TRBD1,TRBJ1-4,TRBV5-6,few,CASSATGTNRGKLFF,TGTGCCAGCAGCGCTACCGGGACCAACAGGGGAAAACTGTTTTTT
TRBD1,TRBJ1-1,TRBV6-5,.,CASKSGQVNTEAFF,TGTGCCAGCAAATCGGGACAGGTGAACACTGAAGCTTTCTTT
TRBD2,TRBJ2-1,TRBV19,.,CASSKRGGYNEQFF,TGTGCCAGTAGTAAGCGGGGGGGTTACAATGAGCAGTTCTTC
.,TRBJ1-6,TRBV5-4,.,CASSLGNSPLHF,TGTGCCAGCAGCTTGGGAAATTCACCCCTCCACTTT
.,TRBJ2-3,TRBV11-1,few,CASSLFRGASADTQYF,TGTGCCAGCAGCTTATTCCGGGGGGCCTCGGCAGATACGCAGTATTTT
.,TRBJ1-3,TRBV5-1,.,CASSLEQGDTIYF,TGCGCCAGCAGCTTGGAACAGGGAGACACCATATATTTT
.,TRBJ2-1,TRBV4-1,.,CASSQGRLGSEQFF,TGCGCCAGCAGCCAAGGAAGACTAGGATCTGAGCAGTTCTTC
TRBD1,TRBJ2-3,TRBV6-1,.,CASSEGGQDTDTQYF,TGTGCCAGCAGTGAGGGGGGACAGGACACAGATACGCAGTATTTT
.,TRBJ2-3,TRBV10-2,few,CASSESVTPTDTQYF,TGCGCCAGCAGTGAGTCTGTGACACCAACAGATACGCAGTATTTT
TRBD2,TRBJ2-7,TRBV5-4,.,CASSLGSGGGYEQYF,TGTGCCAGCAGCTTGGGGAGCGGGGGCGGCTACGAGCAGTACTTC